This entry concerns a single T cell receptor (beta chain). Its antigen remains unknown. These data come from a study of T cell responses to AZD1222 COVID-19 vaccine. The CDR3 length is 13 residues. The V end was cut by 1 base, the J end by 8 bases, with 10 bases between. Germline-derived CDR1 and CDR2 are SGHTA and FQGNSA. Study-wide results and limits: Donors were mostly white British, more females; clonal diversity possibly underestimated.

Profiling relied on immunoSEQ multiplex PCR, and the TCRdb table lists in-frame clones only, not all of them. The table has just under 80,000 clones, more than 90% seen once; the top ten hold roughly 4.8%. V and J are TRBV7-2 and TRBJ2-3; D call uncertain. Sequenced here: peripheral blood, sampled 28 days after the second AZD1222 dose. This receptor was obtained from an adult who received the AZD1222 COVID-19 vaccine. The CDR3 DNA is TGTGCCAGCAGCTTAGATTTAGTTGGTACGCAGTATTTT. Protein product: CASSLDLVGTQYF.